The sequence of this T cell receptor beta chain was determined in a study of shared clonotypes between healthy human individuals. Study-level points and caveats: Non-shared clonotypes had lower generation probabilities than those shared by all four donors. Large sequencing depth failed to make sorted-subset sequencing complete, rarefaction showed.

Using approximately 190 ng DNA, tens of thousands of T cell genomes, the sorted-subset replicate PCRs were run. Produced via immunoSEQ multiplex PCR; TCRdb's table is partial and in-frame only. This sample has 2 million to 3 million clones, with over 85% found just once. With regard to this clone: The antigen is undetermined.

This CDR3 has 13 residues. Germline V gene sequence: CDR1 MGHDK, CDR2 SYGVNS. V dropped 3 bases and J dropped 2 bases, with 8 bases sitting between them. This receptor was obtained from a man younger than 35 in good health. The material sequenced was naive CD4+ T cells sorted from blood. Subset meaning: CD45RA+ positively selected. The rearrangement links TRBV25-1 to TRBJ2-7; D gene unclear. CDR3 nucleotides: TGTGCCAGCAGTGAGGGGTTTCCCTACGAGCAGTACTTC. Its protein product is CASSEGFPYEQYF.